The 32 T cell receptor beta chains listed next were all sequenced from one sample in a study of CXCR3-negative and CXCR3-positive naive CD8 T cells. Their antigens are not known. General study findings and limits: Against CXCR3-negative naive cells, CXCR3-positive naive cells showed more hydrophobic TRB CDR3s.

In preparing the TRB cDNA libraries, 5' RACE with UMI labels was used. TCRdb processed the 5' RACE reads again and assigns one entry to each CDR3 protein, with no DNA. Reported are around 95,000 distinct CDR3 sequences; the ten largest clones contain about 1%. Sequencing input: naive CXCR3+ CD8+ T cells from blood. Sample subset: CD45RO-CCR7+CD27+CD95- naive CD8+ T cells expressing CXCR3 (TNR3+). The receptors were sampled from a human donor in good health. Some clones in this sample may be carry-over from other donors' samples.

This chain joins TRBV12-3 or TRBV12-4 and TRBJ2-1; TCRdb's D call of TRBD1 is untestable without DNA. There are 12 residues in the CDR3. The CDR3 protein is CASTGGFNEQFF.

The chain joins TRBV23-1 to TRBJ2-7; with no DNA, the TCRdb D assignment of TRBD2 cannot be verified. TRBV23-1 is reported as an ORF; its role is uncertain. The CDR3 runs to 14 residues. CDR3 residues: CAGSGRRDSYEQYF.

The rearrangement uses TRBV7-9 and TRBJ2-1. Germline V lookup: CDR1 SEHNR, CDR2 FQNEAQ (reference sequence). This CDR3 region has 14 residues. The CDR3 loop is CASSLDFSYNEQFF.

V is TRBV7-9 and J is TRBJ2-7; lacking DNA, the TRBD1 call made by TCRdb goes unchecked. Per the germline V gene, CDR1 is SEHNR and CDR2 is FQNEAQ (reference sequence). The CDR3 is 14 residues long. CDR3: CASSLIQGAHEQYF.

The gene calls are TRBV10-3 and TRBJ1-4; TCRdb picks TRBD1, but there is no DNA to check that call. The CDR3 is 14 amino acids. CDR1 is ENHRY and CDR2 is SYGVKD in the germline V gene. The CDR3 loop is CAISPGEMGEKLFF.

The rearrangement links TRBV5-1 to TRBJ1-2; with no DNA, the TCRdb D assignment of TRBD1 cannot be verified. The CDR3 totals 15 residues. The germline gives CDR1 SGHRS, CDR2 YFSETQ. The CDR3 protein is CASSDPGQGVPGYTF. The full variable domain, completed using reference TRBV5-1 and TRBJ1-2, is KAGVTQTPRYLIKTRGQQVTLSCSPISGHRSVSWYQQTPGQGLQFLFEYFSETQRNKGNFPGRFSGRQFSNSRSEMNVSTLELGDSALYLCASSDPGQGVPGYTFGSGTRLTVV.

Here the CDR3 reads CASSQDRGQGSNVLTF. The rearrangement uses TRBV4-3 and TRBJ2-6; TCRdb's D call, TRBD1, is unchecked because there is no DNA. The CDR3 covers 16 residues. Germline V gives CDR1 LGHNA, CDR2 YSLEER.

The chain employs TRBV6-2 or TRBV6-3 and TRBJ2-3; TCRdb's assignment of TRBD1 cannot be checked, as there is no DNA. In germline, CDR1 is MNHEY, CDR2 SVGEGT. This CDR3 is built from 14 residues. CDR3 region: CASSLTGEADTQYF.

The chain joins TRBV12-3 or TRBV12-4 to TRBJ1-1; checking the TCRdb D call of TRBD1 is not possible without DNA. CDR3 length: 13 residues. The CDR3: CASTLEGGLGAFF.

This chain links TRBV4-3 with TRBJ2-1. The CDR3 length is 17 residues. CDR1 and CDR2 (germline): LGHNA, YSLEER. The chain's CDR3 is CASSQDAAGAFYNEQFF.

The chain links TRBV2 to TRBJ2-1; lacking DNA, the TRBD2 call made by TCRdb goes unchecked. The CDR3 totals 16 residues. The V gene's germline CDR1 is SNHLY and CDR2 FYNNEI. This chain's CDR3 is CASSPKLAGGLNEQFF.

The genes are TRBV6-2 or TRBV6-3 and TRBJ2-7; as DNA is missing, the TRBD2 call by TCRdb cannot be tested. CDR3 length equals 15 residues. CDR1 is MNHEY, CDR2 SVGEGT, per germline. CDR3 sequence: CASGPLLITRVEQYF.

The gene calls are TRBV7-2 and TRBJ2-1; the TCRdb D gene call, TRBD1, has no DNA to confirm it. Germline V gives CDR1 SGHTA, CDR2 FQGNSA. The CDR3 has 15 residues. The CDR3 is CASSLAGRSYNEQFF.

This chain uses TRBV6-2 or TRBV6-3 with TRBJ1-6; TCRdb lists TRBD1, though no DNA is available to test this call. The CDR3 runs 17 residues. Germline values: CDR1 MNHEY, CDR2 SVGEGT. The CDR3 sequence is CASSYIGDVSIDSPLHF.

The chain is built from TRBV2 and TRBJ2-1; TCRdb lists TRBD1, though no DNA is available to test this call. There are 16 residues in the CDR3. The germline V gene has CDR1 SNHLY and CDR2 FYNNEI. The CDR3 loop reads CASRLTGTPTHNEQFF.

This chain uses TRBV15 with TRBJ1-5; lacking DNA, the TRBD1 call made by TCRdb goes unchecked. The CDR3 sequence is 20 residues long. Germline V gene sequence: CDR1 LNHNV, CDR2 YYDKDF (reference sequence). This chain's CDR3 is CATPLDVERQAPEHYQPQHF.

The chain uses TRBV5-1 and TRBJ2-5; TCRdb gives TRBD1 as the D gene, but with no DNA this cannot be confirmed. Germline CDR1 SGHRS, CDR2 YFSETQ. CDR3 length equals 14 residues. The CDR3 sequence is CASSTDRGQETQYF. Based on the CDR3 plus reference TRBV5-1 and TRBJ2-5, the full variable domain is KAGVTQTPRYLIKTRGQQVTLSCSPISGHRSVSWYQQTPGQGLQFLFEYFSETQRNKGNFPGRFSGRQFSNSRSEMNVSTLELGDSALYLCASSTDRGQETQYFGPGTRLLVL.

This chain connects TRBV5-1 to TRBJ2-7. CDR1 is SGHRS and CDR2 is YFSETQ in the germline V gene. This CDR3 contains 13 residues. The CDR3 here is CASSLPDHYEQYF.

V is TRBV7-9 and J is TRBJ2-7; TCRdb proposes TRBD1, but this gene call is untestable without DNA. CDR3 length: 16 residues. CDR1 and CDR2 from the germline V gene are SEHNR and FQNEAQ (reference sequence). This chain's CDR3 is CASSWGTGGIAYEQYF.

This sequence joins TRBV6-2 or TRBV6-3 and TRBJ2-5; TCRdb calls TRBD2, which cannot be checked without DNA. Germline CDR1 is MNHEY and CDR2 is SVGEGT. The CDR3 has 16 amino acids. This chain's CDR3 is CASSRALAGGPETQYF.

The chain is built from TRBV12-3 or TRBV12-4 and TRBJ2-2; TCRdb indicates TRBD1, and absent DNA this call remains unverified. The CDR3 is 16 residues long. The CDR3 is CASSLVGQGFAGELFF.

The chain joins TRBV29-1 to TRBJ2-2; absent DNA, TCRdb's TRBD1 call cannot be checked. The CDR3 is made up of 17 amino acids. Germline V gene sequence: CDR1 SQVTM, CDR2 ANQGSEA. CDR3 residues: CSVEDRGRGPYTGELFF.

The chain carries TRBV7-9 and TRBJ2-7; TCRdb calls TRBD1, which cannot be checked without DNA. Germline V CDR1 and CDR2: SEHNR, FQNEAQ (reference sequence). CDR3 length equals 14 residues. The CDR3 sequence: CASSFGGAAYQQYF.

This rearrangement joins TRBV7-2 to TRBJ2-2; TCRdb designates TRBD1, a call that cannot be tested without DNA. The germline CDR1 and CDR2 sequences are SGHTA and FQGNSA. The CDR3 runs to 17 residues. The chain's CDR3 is CASSLVGARLPTGELFF.

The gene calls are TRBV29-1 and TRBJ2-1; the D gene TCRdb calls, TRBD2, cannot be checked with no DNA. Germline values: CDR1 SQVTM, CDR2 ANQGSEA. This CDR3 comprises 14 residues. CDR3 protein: CSVDGGGAYNEQFF.

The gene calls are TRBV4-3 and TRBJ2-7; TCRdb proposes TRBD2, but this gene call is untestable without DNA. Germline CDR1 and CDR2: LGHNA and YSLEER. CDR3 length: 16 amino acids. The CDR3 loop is CASSQGLWQSKYEQYF.

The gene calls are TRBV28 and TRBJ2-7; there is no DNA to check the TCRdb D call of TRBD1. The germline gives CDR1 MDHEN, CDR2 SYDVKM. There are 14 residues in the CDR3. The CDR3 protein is CASSSSLRGREQYF.

The CDR3 sequence is CASSSSRGLYEQYF. J is TRBJ2-7 and V is TRBV5-6. Germline V lookup: CDR1 SGHDT, CDR2 YYEEEE. The CDR3 covers 14 residues.

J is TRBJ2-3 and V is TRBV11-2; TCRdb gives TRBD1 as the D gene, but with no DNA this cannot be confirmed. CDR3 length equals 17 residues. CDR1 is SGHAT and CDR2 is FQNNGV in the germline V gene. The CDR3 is CASSLDRLGGISDTQYF.

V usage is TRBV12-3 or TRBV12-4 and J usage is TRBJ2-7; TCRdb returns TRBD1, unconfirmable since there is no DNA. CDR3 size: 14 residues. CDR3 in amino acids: CASSSDSLPYEQYF.

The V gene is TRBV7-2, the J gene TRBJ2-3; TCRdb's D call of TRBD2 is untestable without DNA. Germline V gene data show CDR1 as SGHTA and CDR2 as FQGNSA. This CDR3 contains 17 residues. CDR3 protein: CASSKLAGRISTDTQYF.

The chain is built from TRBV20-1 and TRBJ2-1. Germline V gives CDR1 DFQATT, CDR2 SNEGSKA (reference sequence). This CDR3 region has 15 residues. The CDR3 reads CSARSAGSSYNEQFF.